This TCR beta chain comes out of a study of cytomegalovirus exposure and HLA in healthy donors. Both 60 Vbeta primers and 13 Jbeta primers went into the PCR. Only in-frame clones appear in the TCRdb table, and some are missing; sequencing was by immunoSEQ multiplex PCR. The sample includes around 120,000 clones, approximately 76% seen only once; the top ten take approximately 28%. This CDR3 has 14 amino acids. Trimming cost V 1 base and J 3 bases, with 7 bases left between them. Germline-derived CDR1 and CDR2 are MGHRA and YSYEKL. Sample: PBMCs. The source is a man aged 60-69 years in good health and CMV-seropositive. V and J are TRBV4-1 and TRBJ1-3; possible D gene TRBD1, 5 bases. CDR3 coding DNA: TGCGCCAGCAGCCAAGGGACATTTGGAAACACCATATATTTT. Protein product: CASSQGTFGNTIYF.